The next 27 T cell receptor beta chains were all read from a single sample in a study of monozygotic twins with inflammatory bowel disease. TCRdb reprocessed the 5' RACE reads and stores each CDR3 protein as one record, lacking DNA. The clone table shows 400,000 to 500,000 distinct CDR3 sequences, with the ten largest holding 2% to 3%. The sample taken for sequencing was blood. These receptors came from a human donor with ulcerative colitis or Crohn's disease, or a healthy co-twin of an affected twin (not recorded which).

The chain employs TRBV12-3 or TRBV12-4 and TRBJ2-7; no DNA is available, so the TRBD1 call from TCRdb remains unchecked. The CDR3 length is 13 residues. The CDR3 protein is CASRGGVGYEQYF.

CDR3 sequence: CASSLWTGSYTGELFF. The chain carries TRBV7-3 and TRBJ2-2; the TCRdb call, TRBD1, lacks DNA for checking. CDR1 is SGHTA, CDR2 FQGTGA, per germline. The CDR3 contains 16 residues.

The V and J genes are TRBV19 and TRBJ1-1; the TCRdb D gene call, TRBD1, has no DNA to confirm it. Per the germline V gene, CDR1 is LNHDA and CDR2 is SQIVND (reference sequence). The CDR3 is 14 amino acids. CDR3 sequence: CASSTYTGNTEAFF. Combining the CDR3 with reference TRBV19 and TRBJ1-1 gives the whole variable domain DGGITQSPKYLFRKEGQNVTLSCEQNLNHDAMYWYRQDPGQGLRLIYYSQIVNDFQKGDIAEGYSVSREKKESFPLTVTSAQKNPTAFYLCASSTYTGNTEAFFGQGTRLTVV.

The chain recombines TRBV4-3 with TRBJ2-7; TCRdb designates TRBD1, a call that cannot be tested without DNA. The V gene's germline CDR1 is LGHNA and CDR2 YSLEER. CDR3 length: 15 amino acids. CDR3 protein: CASSHRDSPTYEQYF.

The chain carries TRBV12-3 or TRBV12-4 and TRBJ2-1; TCRdb's D call of TRBD1 is untestable without DNA. This CDR3 comprises 11 residues. The CDR3 sequence is CASSLGQGQFF.

The V call is TRBV27, the J call TRBJ2-1; lacking DNA, the TRBD1 call made by TCRdb goes unchecked. This CDR3 spans 17 amino acids. Looked up from germline, CDR1 is MNHEY and CDR2 is SMNVEV (reference sequence). This CDR3 is CASSTSTGLGLYNEQFF.

The chain has TRBV5-1 and TRBJ2-1; TCRdb's D call of TRBD2 is untestable without DNA. The germline V gene encodes CDR1 SGHRS and CDR2 YFSETQ. The CDR3 consists of 16 residues. This CDR3 reads CASSAGLAGVYNEQFF.

The J gene is TRBJ2-1, the V gene TRBV7-9; the TCRdb D gene call, TRBD2, has no DNA to confirm it. This CDR3 has 15 amino acids. The germline V gene has CDR1 SEHNR and CDR2 FQNEAQ (reference sequence). CDR3 amino acids: CASSSFKGGYNEQFF.

This chain connects TRBV10-3 to TRBJ2-6; without DNA, the TCRdb call of TRBD1 cannot be checked. This CDR3 has 19 amino acids. Germline assignment: CDR1 ENHRY and CDR2 SYGVKD. CDR3 in amino acids: CAISGTGTGGYAGANVLTF.

V usage is TRBV7-2 and J usage is TRBJ2-2; the TCRdb D gene call, TRBD1, has no DNA to confirm it. In germline, CDR1 is SGHTA, CDR2 FQGNSA. The CDR3 has 14 amino acids. CDR3 region: CASSPVGVTGELFF.

The chain uses TRBV6-6 and TRBJ2-7. The CDR3 length is 11 residues. Germline V CDR1 and CDR2: MNHNY, SVGAGI (reference sequence). CDR3 protein: CASSDSVEQYF.

This chain uses TRBV7-9 with TRBJ1-1; TCRdb's D call of TRBD1 is untestable without DNA. The length of the CDR3 is 13 residues. Germline CDR1 and CDR2: SEHNR and FQNEAQ (reference sequence). The chain's CDR3 is CATMGQGRTGAFF. Full variable domain (missing parts from reference TRBV7-9 and TRBJ1-1): DTGVSQNPRHKITKRGQNVTFRCDPISEHNRLYWYRQTLGQGPEFLTYFQNEAQLEKSRLLSDRFSAERPKGSFSTLEIQRTEQGDSAMYLCATMGQGRTGAFFGQGTRLTVV.

The V gene is TRBV29-1, the J gene TRBJ1-3. Germline CDR1 SQVTM, CDR2 ANQGSEA. CDR3 length: 13 amino acids. The CDR3 is CSVSPDSGNTIYF.

This chain uses TRBV28 with TRBJ1-6; the D gene TCRdb calls, TRBD1, cannot be checked with no DNA. CDR1 and CDR2 (germline): MDHEN, SYDVKM. The CDR3 is 12 residues long. The CDR3 reads CASSQGASALHF.

The chain's CDR3 is CASRRGPVPDTQYF. The chain has TRBV5-1 and TRBJ2-3; TCRdb indicates TRBD1, and absent DNA this call remains unverified. CDR3 length: 14 residues. From germline, CDR1 is SGHRS and CDR2 YFSETQ.

This chain connects TRBV10-3 to TRBJ1-2; there is no DNA to check the TCRdb D call of TRBD1. The CDR3 is made up of 15 amino acids. In germline, CDR1 is ENHRY, CDR2 SYGVKD. This chain's CDR3 is CAISGDSEANYGYTF.

V gene TRBV6-1 combines with J gene TRBJ1-2; TCRdb lists TRBD1, though no DNA is available to test this call. Germline V gene data show CDR1 as MNHNS and CDR2 as SASEGT. This CDR3 spans 14 amino acids. The CDR3 region is CASREAGQNYGYTF.

This sequence joins TRBV18 and TRBJ1-3. CDR3 size: 17 residues. Germline CDR1 KGHSH, CDR2 LQKENI. This CDR3 reads CASSPQGFPSSGNTIYF.

V gene TRBV7-9 combines with J gene TRBJ1-1. The CDR3 is made up of 15 amino acids. The germline V gene has CDR1 SEHNR and CDR2 FQNEAQ (reference sequence). The CDR3 region is CASSLLKTLVTEAFF.

CDR3 sequence: CASTQALANEQFF. The V call is TRBV6-2 or TRBV6-3, the J call TRBJ2-1; checking the TCRdb D call of TRBD2 is not possible without DNA. The germline V gene has CDR1 MNHEY and CDR2 SVGEGT. The CDR3 contains 13 residues.

The CDR3: CASSQGGVGEQYF. This rearrangement joins TRBV3-1 to TRBJ2-7; without DNA, the TCRdb call of TRBD2 cannot be checked. CDR1 and CDR2 (germline): LGHDT, YNNKEL (reference sequence). This CDR3 spans 13 amino acids.

This chain uses TRBV7-3 with TRBJ1-1; absent DNA, TCRdb's TRBD1 call cannot be checked. In germline, CDR1 is SGHTA, CDR2 FQGTGA. The CDR3 has 14 residues. CDR3 amino acids: CASSQGQVPGEAFF.

The rearrangement uses TRBV6-5 and TRBJ2-1; checking the TCRdb D call of TRBD2 is not possible without DNA. Per germline, CDR1 MNHEY and CDR2 SVGAGI. The CDR3 sequence is 16 residues long. The CDR3 is CASSYRLAGVGNEQFF.

The V call is TRBV18, the J call TRBJ1-2; TCRdb lists TRBD1, though no DNA is available to test this call. This CDR3 is built from 16 residues. CDR1 KGHSH and CDR2 LQKENI come from the germline V gene. CDR3 sequence reads: CASSPFPGGQGHGYTF.

The rearrangement joins TRBV3-1 to TRBJ1-5. This CDR3 spans 12 amino acids. The germline CDR1 and CDR2 sequences are LGHDT and YNNKEL (reference sequence). The CDR3: CASSQADGGQHF.

The chain combines TRBV10-2 with TRBJ1-1; the D call of TRBD1 rests on TCRdb alone, since no DNA is present to check it. CDR1 WSHSY and CDR2 SAAADI come from the germline V gene. The length of the CDR3 is 11 residues. This CDR3 is CATIRGPEAFF.

The V and J genes are TRBV12-3 or TRBV12-4 and TRBJ1-5; as DNA is missing, the TRBD1 call by TCRdb cannot be tested. The CDR3 extends over 17 amino acids. CDR3 loop: CASSLGGTKRTNQPQHF.